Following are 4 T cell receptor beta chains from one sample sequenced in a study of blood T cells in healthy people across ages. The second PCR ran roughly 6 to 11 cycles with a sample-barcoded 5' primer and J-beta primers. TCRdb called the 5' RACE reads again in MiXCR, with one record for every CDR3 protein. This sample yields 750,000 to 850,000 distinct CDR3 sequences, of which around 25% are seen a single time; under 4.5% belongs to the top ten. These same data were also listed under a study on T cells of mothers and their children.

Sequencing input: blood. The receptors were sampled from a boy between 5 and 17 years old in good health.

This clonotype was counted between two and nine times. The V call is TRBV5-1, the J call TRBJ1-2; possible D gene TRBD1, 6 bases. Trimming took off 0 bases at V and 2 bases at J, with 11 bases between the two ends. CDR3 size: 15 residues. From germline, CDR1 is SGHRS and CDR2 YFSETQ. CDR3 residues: CASSLDGQGNYGYTF. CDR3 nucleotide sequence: TGCGCCAGCAGCTTGGACGGGCAGGGGAACTATGGCTACACCTTC.

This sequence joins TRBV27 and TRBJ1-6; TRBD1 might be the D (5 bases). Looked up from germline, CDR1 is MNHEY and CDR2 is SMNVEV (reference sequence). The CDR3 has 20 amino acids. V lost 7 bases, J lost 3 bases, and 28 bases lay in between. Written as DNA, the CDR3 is TGTGCCAGCAACGAACGATTGGAAGGGGAAAGGTATCGCTATAATTCACCCCTCCACTTT. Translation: CASNERLEGERYRYNSPLHF.

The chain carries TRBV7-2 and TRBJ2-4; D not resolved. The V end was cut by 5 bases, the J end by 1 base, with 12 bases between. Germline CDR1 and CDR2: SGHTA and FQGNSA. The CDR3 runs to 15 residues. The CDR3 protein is CASSPQSTAKNIQYF. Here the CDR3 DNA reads TGTGCCAGCAGCCCACAGAGTACGGCCAAAAACATTCAGTACTTC.

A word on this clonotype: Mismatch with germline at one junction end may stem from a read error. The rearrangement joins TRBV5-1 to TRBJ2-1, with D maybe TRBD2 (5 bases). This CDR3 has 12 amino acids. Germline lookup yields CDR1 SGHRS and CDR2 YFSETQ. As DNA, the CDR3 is TGCGCCAGCAGCTTGGATGGAGGCCTCTGGTACTTC. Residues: CASSLDGGLWYF.